This entry lists 17 T cell receptor beta chains sequenced from one sample in a study of healthy donors' naive CD4 and CD8 T cells. TCR libraries were built from about 500 ng of total RNA by linear amplification. TCRdb reprocessed the reads with MiXCR, giving one entry per CDR3 protein. The data show about 180,000 distinct CDR3 sequences, about 74% seen once. Source material: naive CD4+ and CD8+ T cells sorted from blood, pooled from several donors. The source of these receptors is a pool of human donors in good health; the sample pools cells from several healthy donors.

In DNA form, the CDR3 reads TGTGCCAGCTCACCACTTGGGACAGGGGAGGGTCAGCCCCAGCATTTT. It is translated as CASSPLGTGEGQPQHF. The rearrangement uses TRBV18 and TRBJ1-5; 10 nucleotides align to TRBD1. The CDR3 spans 16 residues. CDR1 KGHSH and CDR2 LQKENI come from the germline V gene. The trim removed 1 base at V and 6 bases at J, leaving 6 bases unmatched.

CDR3 protein: CASSPQERETQYF. In nucleotides, the CDR3 is TGCGCCAGCAGCCCCCAGGAAAGGGAGACCCAGTACTTC. The rearrangement uses TRBV4-1 and TRBJ2-5; D not resolved. Germline V CDR1 and CDR2: MGHRA, YSYEKL. CDR3 length: 13 amino acids. Trimming took 4 bases from V and 5 from J, leaving 11 bases between them.

This clonotype was seen a handful of times. The chain employs TRBV29-1 and TRBJ1-1; D unresolved. Germline CDR1 SQVTM, CDR2 ANQGSEA. The length of the CDR3 is 12 residues. Trimming shortened V by 6 bases and J by 5 bases, and 13 bases separated the two germline ends. For the CDR3, the DNA is TGCAGCGTCCCTTCGGGAGCAACTGAAGCTTTCTTT. Encoded protein: CSVPSGATEAFF.

J is TRBJ1-3 and V is TRBV6-5, with a weak D call TRBD1 (5 bases). CDR1 MNHEY and CDR2 SVGAGI come from the germline V gene. The germline V and J ends were trimmed by 5 bases and 0 bases, with 11 bases remaining between them. This CDR3 contains 15 residues. CDR3 DNA: TGTGCCAGCAGTCGGGACTCCAACTCTGGAAACACCATATATTTT. This translates into CASSRDSNSGNTIYF.

There are a few counts of this clonotype. The CDR3 DNA follows: TGCAGCGTTAGGGACAGGGAACGTGAGCAGTTCTTC. Translated: CSVRDREREQFF. This chain links TRBV29-1 with TRBJ2-1; TRBD1 aligns across 9 bases. The CDR3 runs 12 residues. Germline V gives CDR1 SQVTM, CDR2 ANQGSEA. The V gene end was trimmed by 5 bases and the J gene end by 9 bases; junction bases not matched to a gene: 5.

Points on this clonotype: A junction end diverges from the germline sequence, so it may reflect a read error. The gene calls are TRBV29-1 and TRBJ2-1; 15 bases agree with TRBD2. The length of the CDR3 is 16 residues. Germline CDR1 and CDR2: SQVTM and ANQGSEA. The CDR3 here is CSVEGLAGGRYNEQFF. The CDR3 nucleotides are TGCAGCGTAGAAGGACTAGCGGGGGGGCGATACAATGAGCAGTTCTTC.

V gene TRBV6-6 combines with J gene TRBJ1-2; D possibly corresponds to TRBD1 (6 bases). Germline-derived CDR1 and CDR2 are MNHNY and SVGAGI (reference sequence). V lost 2 bases to trimming and J lost 0 bases, with 10 bases between them. There are 15 residues in the CDR3. CDR3 amino acids: CASSYLDRSNYGYTF. In DNA, the CDR3 is TGTGCCAGCAGTTACCTGGACAGATCTAACTATGGCTACACCTTC.

The chain recombines TRBV6-5 with TRBJ1-6, with D maybe TRBD1 (5 bases). The germline V gene has CDR1 MNHEY and CDR2 SVGAGI. V dropped 5 bases and J dropped 3 bases, with 11 bases sitting between them. The CDR3 runs 15 residues. The CDR3 bases are TGTGCCAGCAGTGACGCGGACATCTATAATTCACCCCTCCACTTT. It translates to CASSDADIYNSPLHF.

The V and J genes are TRBV30 and TRBJ1-2; maybe TRBD1 (6 bases). The CDR3 totals 12 residues. Trimming stripped 0 bases from V and 4 bases from J, with 6 bases between. From germline, CDR1 is GTSNPN and CDR2 SVGIG (reference sequence). The chain's CDR3 is CAWSVDSYGYTF. In DNA form, the CDR3 reads TGTGCCTGGAGTGTGGACAGCTATGGCTACACCTTC. The full variable domain, its missing parts supplied by reference TRBV30 and TRBJ1-2, is SQTIHQWPATLVQPVGSPLSLECTVEGTSNPNLYWYRQAAGRGLQLLFYSVGIGQISSEVPQNLSASRPQDRQFILSSKKLLLSDSGFYLCAWSVDSYGYTFGSGTRLTVV.

V gene TRBV6-5 combines with J gene TRBJ1-6, with 7 bases aligning to TRBD1. The CDR3 loop spans 14 amino acids. Germline CDR1 MNHEY, CDR2 SVGAGI. V gave up 11 bases and J gave up 13 bases; unmatched junction bases: 17. The CDR3 is CAGGSGTVLSPLHF. The CDR3 region has the DNA TGTGCCGGCGGTTCCGGGACAGTCCTCTCCCCCCTCCACTTT.

The J gene is TRBJ1-1, the V gene TRBV27, with D possibly matching TRBD1 (5 bases). The CDR3 is 14 amino acids. Trimming cost V 5 bases and J 8 bases, with 18 bases left between them. The germline gives CDR1 MNHEY, CDR2 SMNVEV (reference sequence). CDR3 region: CASSPSGGSREAFF. CDR3 bases: TGTGCCAGCAGTCCATCCGGGGGTAGCCGGGAAGCTTTCTTT.

This clonotype was counted a few times. The chain combines TRBV6-1 with TRBJ2-2, with D unresolved. Germline V gives CDR1 MNHNS, CDR2 SASEGT. This CDR3 spans 14 amino acids. V dropped 3 bases and J dropped 3 bases, with 8 bases sitting between them. CDR3 nucleotides: TGTGCCAGCAGTGAGTCGGTCCACACCGGGGAGCTGTTTTTT. Translating it yields CASSESVHTGELFF.

The rearrangement joins TRBV6-5 to TRBJ2-1; 8 bases agree with TRBD1. The CDR3 is 18 residues long. Unmatched junction bases numbered 10, after V lost 3 bases and J lost 0 bases. The germline V gene has CDR1 MNHEY and CDR2 SVGAGI. CDR3 in amino acids: CASSYGKGQASSYNEQFF. The CDR3, as DNA: TGTGCCAGCAGTTATGGGAAGGGACAGGCGAGCTCCTACAATGAGCAGTTCTTC.

The CDR3 DNA sequence: TGTGCCAGCAGTTCCAAATATGGCTACACCTTC. This encodes CASSSKYGYTF. The chain employs TRBV6-5 and TRBJ1-2, with D unresolved. This CDR3 comprises 11 residues. CDR1 MNHEY and CDR2 SVGAGI come from the germline V gene. V lost 4 bases and J lost 5, with 5 bases in between.

V is TRBV29-1 and J is TRBJ2-1; possible D gene TRBD1, 6 bases. CDR3 length equals 14 residues. V lost 3 bases to trimming and J lost 8 bases, with 17 bases between them. CDR1 SQVTM and CDR2 ANQGSEA come from the germline V gene. The CDR3 sequence is CSVDSRGPGDEQFF. CDR3 coding DNA: TGCAGCGTTGACTCCAGGGGCCCCGGCGATGAGCAGTTCTTC.

The chain has TRBV10-3 and TRBJ1-6; D is possibly TRBD1 (5 bases). Germline CDR1 is ENHRY and CDR2 is SYGVKD. With 4 bases removed from V and 6 bases from J, the gap between germline ends came to 10 bases. CDR3 size: 14 residues. The chain's CDR3 is CAISGYRPNSPLHF. In nucleotides, the CDR3 is TGTGCCATCAGTGGGTACAGGCCTAATTCACCCCTCCACTTT.

The chain links TRBV29-1 to TRBJ2-2; TRBD2 matches at 10 bases. Losses at the gene ends were 5 bases for V and 6 bases for J; bases not matched to a gene: 15. The germline CDR1 and CDR2 sequences are SQVTM and ANQGSEA. This CDR3 is 17 amino acids long. The DNA of the CDR3 is TGCAGCGTTCGGAGGACCGTTGGACTAGCGGTTTCCGGGGAGCTGTTTTTT. This codes for CSVRRTVGLAVSGELFF.